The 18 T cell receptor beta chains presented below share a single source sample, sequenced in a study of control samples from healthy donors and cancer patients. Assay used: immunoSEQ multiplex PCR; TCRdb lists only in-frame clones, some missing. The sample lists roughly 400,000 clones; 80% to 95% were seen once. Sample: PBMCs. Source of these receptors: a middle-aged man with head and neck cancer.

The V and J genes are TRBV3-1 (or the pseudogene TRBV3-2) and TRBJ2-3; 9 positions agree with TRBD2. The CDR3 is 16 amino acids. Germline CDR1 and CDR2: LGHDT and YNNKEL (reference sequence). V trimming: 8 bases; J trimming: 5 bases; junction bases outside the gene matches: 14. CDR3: CASEGRREGLKDTQYF. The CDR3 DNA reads TGTGCCAGCGAAGGGCGGCGGGAGGGCCTGAAAGATACGCAGTATTTT.

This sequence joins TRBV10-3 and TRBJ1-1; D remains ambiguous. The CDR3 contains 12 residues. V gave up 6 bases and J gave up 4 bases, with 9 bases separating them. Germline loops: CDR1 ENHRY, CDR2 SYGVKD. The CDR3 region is CAIRTGGTEAFF. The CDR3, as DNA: TGTGCCATCAGGACGGGAGGCACTGAAGCTTTCTTT.

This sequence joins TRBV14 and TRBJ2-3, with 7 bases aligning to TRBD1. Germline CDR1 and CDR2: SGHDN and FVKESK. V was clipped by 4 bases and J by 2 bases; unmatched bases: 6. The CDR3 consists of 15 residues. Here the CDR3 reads CASSPPGGNTDTQYF. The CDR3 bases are TGTGCCAGCAGCCCCCCAGGGGGTAACACAGATACGCAGTATTTT.

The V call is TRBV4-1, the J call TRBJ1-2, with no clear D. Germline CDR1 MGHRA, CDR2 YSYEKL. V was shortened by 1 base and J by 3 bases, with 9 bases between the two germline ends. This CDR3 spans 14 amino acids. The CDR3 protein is CASSQGTAYYGYTF. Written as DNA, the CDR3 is TGCGCCAGCAGCCAAGGGACGGCCTACTATGGCTACACCTTC.

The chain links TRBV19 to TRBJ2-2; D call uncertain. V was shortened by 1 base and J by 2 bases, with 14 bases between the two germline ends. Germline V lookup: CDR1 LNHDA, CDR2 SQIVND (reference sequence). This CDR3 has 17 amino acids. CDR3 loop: CASSIGFVGRNTGELFF. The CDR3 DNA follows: TGTGCCAGTAGTATAGGGTTCGTGGGCAGAAACACCGGGGAGCTGTTTTTT.

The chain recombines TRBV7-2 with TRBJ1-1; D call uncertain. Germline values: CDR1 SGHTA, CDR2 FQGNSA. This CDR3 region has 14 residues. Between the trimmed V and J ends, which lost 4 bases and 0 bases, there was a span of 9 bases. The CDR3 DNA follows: TGTGCCAGCAGCTCGTACCAAATGAACACTGAAGCTTTCTTT. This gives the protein CASSSYQMNTEAFF.

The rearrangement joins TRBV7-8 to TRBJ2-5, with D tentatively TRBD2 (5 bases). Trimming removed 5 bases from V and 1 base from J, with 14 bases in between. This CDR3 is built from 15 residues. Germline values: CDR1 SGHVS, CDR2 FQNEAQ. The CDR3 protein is CASSLEGALQETQYF. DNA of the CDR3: TGTGCCAGCAGCCTCGAGGGAGCCCTCCAAGAGACCCAGTACTTC.

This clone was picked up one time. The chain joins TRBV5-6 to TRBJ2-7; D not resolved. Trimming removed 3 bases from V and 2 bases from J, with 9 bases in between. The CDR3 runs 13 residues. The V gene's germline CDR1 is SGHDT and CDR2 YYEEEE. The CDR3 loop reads CASSWGSTYEQYF. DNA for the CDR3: TGTGCCAGCAGCTGGGGATCTACCTACGAGCAGTACTTC.

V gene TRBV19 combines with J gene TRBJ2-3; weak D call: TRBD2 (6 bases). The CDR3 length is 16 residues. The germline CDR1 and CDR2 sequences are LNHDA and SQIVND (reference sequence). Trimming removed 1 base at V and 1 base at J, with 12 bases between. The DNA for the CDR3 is TGTGCCAGTAGTATAGTAGCGGTGGAGGGCACAGATACGCAGTATTTT. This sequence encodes CASSIVAVEGTDTQYF.

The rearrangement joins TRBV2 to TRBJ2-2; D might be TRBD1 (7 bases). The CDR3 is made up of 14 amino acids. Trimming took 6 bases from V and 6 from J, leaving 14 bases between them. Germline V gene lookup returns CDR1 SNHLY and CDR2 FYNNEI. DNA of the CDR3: TGTGCCAGCAGAAGACAGGGAGGCGCCGGGGAGCTGTTTTTT. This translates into CASRRQGGAGELFF.

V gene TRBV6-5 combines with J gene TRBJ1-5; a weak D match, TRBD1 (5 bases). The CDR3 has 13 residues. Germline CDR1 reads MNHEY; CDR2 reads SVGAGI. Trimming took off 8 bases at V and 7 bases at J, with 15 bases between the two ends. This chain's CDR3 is CASAVQGGQPQHF. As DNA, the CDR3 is TGTGCCAGCGCTGTGCAGGGAGGCCAGCCCCAGCATTTT.

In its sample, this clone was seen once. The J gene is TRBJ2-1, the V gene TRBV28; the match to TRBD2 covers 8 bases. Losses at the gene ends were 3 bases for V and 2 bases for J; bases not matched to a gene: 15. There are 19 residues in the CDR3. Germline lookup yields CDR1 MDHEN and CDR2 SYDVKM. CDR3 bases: TGTGCCAGCAGTTTCAACGGATTCTTACCGGGACTAGCCTACAATGAGCAGTTCTTC. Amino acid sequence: CASSFNGFLPGLAYNEQFF.

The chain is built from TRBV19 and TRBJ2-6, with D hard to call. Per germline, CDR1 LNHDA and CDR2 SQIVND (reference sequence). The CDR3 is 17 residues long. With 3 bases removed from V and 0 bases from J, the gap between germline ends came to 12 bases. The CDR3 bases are TGTGCCAGTAGTATTCCGGGTCAGAGCTCTGGGGCCAACGTCCTGACTTTC. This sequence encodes CASSIPGQSSGANVLTF.

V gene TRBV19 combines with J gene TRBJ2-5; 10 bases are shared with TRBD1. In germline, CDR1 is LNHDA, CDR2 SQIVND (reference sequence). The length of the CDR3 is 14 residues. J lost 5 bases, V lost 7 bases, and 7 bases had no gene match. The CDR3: CASTRTGGRETQYF. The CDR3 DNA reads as TGTGCCAGTACCCGGACAGGGGGACGGGAGACCCAGTACTTC. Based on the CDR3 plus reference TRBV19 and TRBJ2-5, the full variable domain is DGGITQSPKYLFRKEGQNVTLSCEQNLNHDAMYWYRQDPGQGLRLIYYSQIVNDFQKGDIAEGYSVSREKKESFPLTVTSAQKNPTAFYLCASTRTGGRETQYFGPGTRLLVL.

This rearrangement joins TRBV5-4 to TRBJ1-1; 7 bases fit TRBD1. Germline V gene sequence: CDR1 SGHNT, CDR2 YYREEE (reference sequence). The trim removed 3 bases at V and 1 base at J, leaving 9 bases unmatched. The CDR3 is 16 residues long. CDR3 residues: CASSSLRTGRNTEAFF. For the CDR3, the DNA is TGTGCCAGCAGCTCGCTTCGGACAGGTCGGAACACTGAAGCTTTCTTT.

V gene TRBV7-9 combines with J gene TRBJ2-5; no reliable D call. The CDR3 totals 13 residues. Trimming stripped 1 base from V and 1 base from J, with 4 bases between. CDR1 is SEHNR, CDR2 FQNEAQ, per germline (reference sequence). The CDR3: CASSLVLQETQYF. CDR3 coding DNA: TGTGCCAGCAGCTTAGTGCTCCAAGAGACCCAGTACTTC.

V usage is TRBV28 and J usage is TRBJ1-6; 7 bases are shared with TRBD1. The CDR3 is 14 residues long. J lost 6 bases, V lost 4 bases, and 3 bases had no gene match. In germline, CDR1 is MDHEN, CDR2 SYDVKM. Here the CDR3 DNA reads TGTGCCAGCAGTTGGGGACAGATTAATTCACCCCTCCACTTT. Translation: CASSWGQINSPLHF.

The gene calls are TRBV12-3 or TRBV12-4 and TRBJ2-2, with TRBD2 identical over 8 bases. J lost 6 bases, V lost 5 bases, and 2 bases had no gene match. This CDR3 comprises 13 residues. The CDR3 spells CASSGTRPGELFF. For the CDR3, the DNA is TGTGCCAGCAGTGGGACTAGGCCCGGGGAGCTGTTTTTT.